This TCR beta chain was found in a study of molecular identifiers for immune sequencing clone quantification (dated by TCRdb to the late 2010s). About the full investigation: For a replicate experiment, RNA from around 20,000 or 100,000 naive CD8 T cells was divided into five aliquots, and four of the five aliquots were sequenced. The study was a methods study using CD8 T cells to benchmark molecular-identifier clustering-based TCR repertoire sequencing (MIDCIRS) and TCR RNA copy counting. Overall study outcomes, separate from this receptor: Identical TCR molecules sharing a barcode could cause highly expanded clone sizes to be underestimated. Modeling gave about 3.2 recovered TCR RNA copies per cell versus about ten by digital PCR, implying approximately 32% capture efficiency. In CMV-specific effector cells, clones with more than 20 RNA copies contained over 98% of molecules, whereas in naive cells such clones contained under 1% of molecules. When barcode sub-clustering was not used, chimeric consensus sequences inflated TCR diversity, with chimeras reaching as high as 47%. Spiked-in Jurkat TCR RNA equal to a single cell's worth was reported to be detectable even within one million naive CD8 T cells.

The CDR3 runs 17 residues from the cysteine to the phenylalanine. Only the CDR3 DNA is retained, 51 bases long and in frame from the first base. V drops 2 bases and J drops 0 bases, leaving 16 bases in between. Sequences ENHRY (CDR1) and SYGVKD (CDR2) are obtained from the germline V gene. On a BD FACSAria II, naive CD8 T cells were FACS-sorted as CD8+CD4-CCR7+CD45RA+ and collected into RLT Plus buffer. To compare sensitivity, a portion of the naive CD8 T cell RNA was divided evenly between MIDCIRS and a Smart-seq2-style 5'RACE protocol. Enrichment of CD8 T cells was done with RosetteSep CD8+ T Cell Enrichment Cocktail plus Ficoll-Paque, and ACK red cell lysis came afterward. This clonotype has only a few counts. Its antigen is currently not known. Base quality data are lacking; no much larger clone is found one base away. The library was generated by PCR. The sequencer listed for this sample is Illumina MiSeq. The Qiagen AllPrep DNA/RNA kit was used to purify total RNA. Before analysis, reads from multiple sequencing runs of one library were combined. In the original analysis: Reads were retained only if an exact TCR constant sequence was present, and the retained reads were trimmed to 150 nt and grouped according to their 12-nt molecular barcodes. Reads in each barcode group were sub-clustered using a 15% Levenshtein threshold, and a quality-weighted consensus sequence was built for each RNA molecule. Non-functional sequences were filtered out, along with any lower-count sequence sitting one edit away from another sequence. Barcode sub-clusters with fewer than 20% of the maximum read count were removed, based on fitting two negative binomial distributions. Clones were called with MiXCR by TCRdb after fastp trimmed the public reads at Q25, and only in-frame beta chains were retained. Records with the same CDR3 protein are collapsed into one entry carrying the most frequent genes and DNA. Here the V and J calls rest on TCRdb's processing, not on the authors' analysis. For this sample the table gives approximately 40,000 distinct CDR3 sequences, of which 18% were detected only once. Of the sample, 6.5% to 9% is held by the ten largest clones.

The specimen sequenced was naive CD8+ T cells from blood, with Jurkat cell RNA spiked in. The sample's cell subset or site label, decoded: FACS-sorted CD8+CD4-CCR7+CD45RA+ naive T cells. This chain joins TRBV10-3 to TRBJ1-2; too little of a D gene remains to name it. This TCR was recovered from a human donor in good health. Some libraries in this study had Jurkat cell RNA spiked in. The CDR3 here reads CAISEVRNNRPNYGYTF. The sequence in DNA is TGTGCCATCAGTGAGGTCAGAAATAATCGTCCTAACTATGGCTACACCTTC.